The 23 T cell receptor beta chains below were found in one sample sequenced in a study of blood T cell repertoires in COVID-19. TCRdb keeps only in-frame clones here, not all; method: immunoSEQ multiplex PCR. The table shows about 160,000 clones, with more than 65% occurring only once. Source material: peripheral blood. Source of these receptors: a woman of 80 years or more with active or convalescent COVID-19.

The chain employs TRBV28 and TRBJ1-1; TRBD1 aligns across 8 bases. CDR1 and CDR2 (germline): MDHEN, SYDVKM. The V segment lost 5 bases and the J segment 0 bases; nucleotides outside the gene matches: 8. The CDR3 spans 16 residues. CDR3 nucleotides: TGTGCCAGCAGTACAGGGGGTTTGGGAATGAACACTGAAGCTTTCTTT. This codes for CASSTGGLGMNTEAFF.

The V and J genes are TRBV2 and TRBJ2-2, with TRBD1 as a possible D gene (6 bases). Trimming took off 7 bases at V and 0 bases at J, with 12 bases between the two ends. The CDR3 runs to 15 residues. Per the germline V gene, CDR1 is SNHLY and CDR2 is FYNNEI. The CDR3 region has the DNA TGTGCCAGCATGGATGACAGGACGAACACCGGGGAGCTGTTTTTT. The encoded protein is CASMDDRTNTGELFF.

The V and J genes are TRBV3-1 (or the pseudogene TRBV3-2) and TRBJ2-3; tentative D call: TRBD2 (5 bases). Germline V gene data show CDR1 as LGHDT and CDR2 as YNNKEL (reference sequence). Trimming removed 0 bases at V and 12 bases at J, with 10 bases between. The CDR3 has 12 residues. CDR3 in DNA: TGTGCCAGCAGCCAAGATCAGCGGCCCCAGTATTTT. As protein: CASSQDQRPQYF.

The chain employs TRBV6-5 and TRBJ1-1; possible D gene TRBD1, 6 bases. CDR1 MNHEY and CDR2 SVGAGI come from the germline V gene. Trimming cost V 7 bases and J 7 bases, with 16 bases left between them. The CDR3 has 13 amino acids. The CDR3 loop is CASKLTGAGEAFF. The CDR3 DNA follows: TGTGCCAGCAAGCTGACAGGCGCCGGTGAAGCTTTCTTT.

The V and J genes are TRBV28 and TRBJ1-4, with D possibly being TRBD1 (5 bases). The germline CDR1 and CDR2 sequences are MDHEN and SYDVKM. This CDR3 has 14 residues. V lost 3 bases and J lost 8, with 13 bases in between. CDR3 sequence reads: CASSFSQGPEKLFF. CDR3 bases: TGTGCCAGCAGTTTCTCGCAGGGCCCCGAAAAACTGTTTTTT.

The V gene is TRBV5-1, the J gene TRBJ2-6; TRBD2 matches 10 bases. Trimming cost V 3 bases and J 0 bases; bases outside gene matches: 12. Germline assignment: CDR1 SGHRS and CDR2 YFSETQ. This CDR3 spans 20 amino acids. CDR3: CASSSLSGRAGTSGANVLTF. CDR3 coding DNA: TGCGCCAGCAGCTCCCTAAGCGGGAGGGCCGGGACCTCTGGGGCCAACGTCCTGACTTTC. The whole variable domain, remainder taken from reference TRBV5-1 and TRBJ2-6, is KAGVTQTPRYLIKTRGQQVTLSCSPISGHRSVSWYQQTPGQGLQFLFEYFSETQRNKGNFPGRFSGRQFSNSRSEMNVSTLELGDSALYLCASSSLSGRAGTSGANVLTFGAGSRLTVL.

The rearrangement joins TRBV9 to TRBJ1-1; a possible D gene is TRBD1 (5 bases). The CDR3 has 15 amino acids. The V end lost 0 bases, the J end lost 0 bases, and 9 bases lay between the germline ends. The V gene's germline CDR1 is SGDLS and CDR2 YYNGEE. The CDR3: CASSVGYRMNTEAFF. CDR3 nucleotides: TGTGCCAGCAGCGTAGGCTACAGGATGAACACTGAAGCTTTCTTT. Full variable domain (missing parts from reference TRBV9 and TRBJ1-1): DSGVTQTPKHLITATGQRVTLRCSPRSGDLSVYWYQQSLDQGLQFLIQYYNGEERAKGNILERFSAQQFPDLHSELNLSSLELGDSALYFCASSVGYRMNTEAFFGQGTRLTVV.

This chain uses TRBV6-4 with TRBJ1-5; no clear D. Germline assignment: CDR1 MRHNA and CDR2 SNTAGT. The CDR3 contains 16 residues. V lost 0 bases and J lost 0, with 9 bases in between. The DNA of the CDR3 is TGTGCCAGCAGTGACTCCGCAGGAATTAGCAATCAGCCCCAGCATTTT. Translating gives CASSDSAGISNQPQHF.

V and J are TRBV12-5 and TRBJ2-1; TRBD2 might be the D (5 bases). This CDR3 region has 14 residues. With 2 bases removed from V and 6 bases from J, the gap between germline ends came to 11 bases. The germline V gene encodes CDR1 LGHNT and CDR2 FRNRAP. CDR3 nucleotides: TGTGCTAGTGGTTTGAACCCTAGCAGCAATGAGCAGTTCTTC. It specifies CASGLNPSSNEQFF.

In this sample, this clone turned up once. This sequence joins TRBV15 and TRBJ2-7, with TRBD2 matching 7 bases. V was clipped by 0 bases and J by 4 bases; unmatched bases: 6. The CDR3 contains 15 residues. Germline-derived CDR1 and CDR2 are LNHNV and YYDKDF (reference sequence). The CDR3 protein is CATSRDLGGSYEQYF. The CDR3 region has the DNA TGTGCCACCAGCAGAGATCTTGGCGGGAGTTACGAGCAGTACTTC.

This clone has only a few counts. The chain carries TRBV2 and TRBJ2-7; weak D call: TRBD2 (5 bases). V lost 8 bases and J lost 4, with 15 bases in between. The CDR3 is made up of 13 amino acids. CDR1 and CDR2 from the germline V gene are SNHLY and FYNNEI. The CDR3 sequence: CASSRVRGYEQYF. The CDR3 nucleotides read TGTGCCAGCTCGAGGGTAAGAGGGTACGAGCAGTACTTC.

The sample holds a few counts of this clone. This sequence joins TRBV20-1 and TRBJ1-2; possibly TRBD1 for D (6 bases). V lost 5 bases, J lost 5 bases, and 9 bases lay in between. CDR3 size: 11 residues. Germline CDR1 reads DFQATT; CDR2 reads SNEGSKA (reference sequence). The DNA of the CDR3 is TGCAGTGCTTACGGGACATATGGCTACACCTTC. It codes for CSAYGTYGYTF.

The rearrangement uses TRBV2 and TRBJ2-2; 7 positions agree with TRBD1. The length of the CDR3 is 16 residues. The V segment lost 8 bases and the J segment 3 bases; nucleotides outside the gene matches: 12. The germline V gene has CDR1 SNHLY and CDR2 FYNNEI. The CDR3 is CASSSRGRGDTGELFF. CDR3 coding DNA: TGTGCCAGCTCGTCAAGGGGGCGCGGCGACACCGGGGAGCTGTTTTTT.

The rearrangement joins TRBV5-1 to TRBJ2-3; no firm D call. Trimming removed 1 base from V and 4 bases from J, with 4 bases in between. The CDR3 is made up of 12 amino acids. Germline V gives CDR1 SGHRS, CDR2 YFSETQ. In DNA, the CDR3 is TGCGCCAGCAGCTTGCTCTCAGATACGCAGTATTTT. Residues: CASSLLSDTQYF.

CDR3 nucleotides: TGTGCCAGCAGCACTAGGCAGGGGGCAGATGGGGCCAACGTCCTGACTTTC. Translation gives CASSTRQGADGANVLTF. This chain uses TRBV9 with TRBJ2-6, with TRBD1 matching 8 bases. With 4 bases clipped from V and 3 bases from J, the junction kept 9 bases outside the gene matches. Germline-derived CDR1 and CDR2 are SGDLS and YYNGEE. The CDR3 totals 17 residues.

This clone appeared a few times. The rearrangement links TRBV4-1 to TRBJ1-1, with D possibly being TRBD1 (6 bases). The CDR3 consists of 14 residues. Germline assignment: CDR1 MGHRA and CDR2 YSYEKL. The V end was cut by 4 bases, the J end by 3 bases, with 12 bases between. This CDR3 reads CASSRRSGDTEAFF. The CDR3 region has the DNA TGCGCCAGCAGCCGAAGATCAGGGGACACTGAAGCTTTCTTT.

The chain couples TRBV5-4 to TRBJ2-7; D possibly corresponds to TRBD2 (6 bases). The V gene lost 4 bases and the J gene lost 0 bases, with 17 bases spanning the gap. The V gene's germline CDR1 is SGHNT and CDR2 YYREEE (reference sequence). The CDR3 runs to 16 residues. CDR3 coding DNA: TGTGCCAGCAGCCCGGCCGGGAGTAGCGCCTCCTACGAGCAGTACTTC. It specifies CASSPAGSSASYEQYF.

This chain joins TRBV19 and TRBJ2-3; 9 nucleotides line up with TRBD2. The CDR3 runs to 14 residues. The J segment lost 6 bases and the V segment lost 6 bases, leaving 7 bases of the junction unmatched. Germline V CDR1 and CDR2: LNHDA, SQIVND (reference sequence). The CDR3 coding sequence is TGTGCCAGTAGGCCTAGCGGGATGGTGGATACGCAGTATTTT. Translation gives CASRPSGMVDTQYF.

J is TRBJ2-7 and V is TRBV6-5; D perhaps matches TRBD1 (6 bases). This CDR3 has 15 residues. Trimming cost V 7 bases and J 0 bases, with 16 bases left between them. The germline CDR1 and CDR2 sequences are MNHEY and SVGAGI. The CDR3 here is CASIIAGTSSYEQYF. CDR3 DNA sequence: TGTGCCAGCATTATAGCCGGGACAAGCTCCTACGAGCAGTACTTC.

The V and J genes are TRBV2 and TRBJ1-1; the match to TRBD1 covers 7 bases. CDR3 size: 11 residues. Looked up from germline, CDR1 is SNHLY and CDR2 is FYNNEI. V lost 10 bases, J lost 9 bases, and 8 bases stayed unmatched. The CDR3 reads CATGQLGQAFF. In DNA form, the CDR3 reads TGTGCCACGGGACAGCTGGGCCAAGCTTTCTTT.

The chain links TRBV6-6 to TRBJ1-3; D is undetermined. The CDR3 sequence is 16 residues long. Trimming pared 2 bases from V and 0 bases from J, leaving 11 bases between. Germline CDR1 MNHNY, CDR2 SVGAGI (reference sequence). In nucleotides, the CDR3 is TGTGCCAGCAGTTACGCACAGTCGAGCTCTGGAAACACCATATATTTT. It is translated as CASSYAQSSSGNTIYF.

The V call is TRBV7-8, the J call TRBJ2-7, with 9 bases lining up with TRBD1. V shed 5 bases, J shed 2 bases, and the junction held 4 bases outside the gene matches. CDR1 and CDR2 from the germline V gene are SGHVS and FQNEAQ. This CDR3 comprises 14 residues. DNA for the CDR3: TGTGCCAGCAGCCTTAGGACAGGGGCCTACGAGCAGTACTTC. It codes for CASSLRTGAYEQYF.

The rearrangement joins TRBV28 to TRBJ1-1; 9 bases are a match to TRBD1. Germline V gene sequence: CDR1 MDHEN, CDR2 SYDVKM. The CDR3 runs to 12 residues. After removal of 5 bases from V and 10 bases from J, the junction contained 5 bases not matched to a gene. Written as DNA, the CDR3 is TGTGCCAGCAGTCATAGACAGGGGGGAGCTTTCTTT. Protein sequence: CASSHRQGGAFF. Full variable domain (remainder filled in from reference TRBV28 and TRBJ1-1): DVKVTQSSRYLVKRTGEKVFLECVQDMDHENMFWYRQDPGLGLRLIYFSYDVKMKEKGDIPEGYSVSREKKERFSLILESASTNQTSMYLCASSHRQGGAFFGQGTRLTVV.